Shown below are 17 T cell receptor beta chains from a single sample sequenced in a study of T cell responses to AZD1222 COVID-19 vaccine. Some clones are missing from TCRdb's copy, which holds only in-frame ones; the method was immunoSEQ multiplex PCR. The sample consists of about 78,000 clones, roughly nine tenths of them appearing once. Sequencing used peripheral blood, obtained on day 0 of AZD1222 vaccination. All receptors derive from an adult in good health.

The CDR3 is CASSEQQDRYYGYTF. For the CDR3, the DNA is TGTGCCAGCTCAGAACAGCAGGACAGATACTATGGCTACACCTTC. This chain links TRBV18 with TRBJ1-2; perhaps TRBD1 as D (6 bases). The germline gives CDR1 KGHSH, CDR2 LQKENI. Trimming stripped 5 bases from V and 3 bases from J, with 16 bases between. This CDR3 has 15 amino acids.

The V gene is TRBV19, the J gene TRBJ1-5; no definite D call. CDR3 length: 13 residues. CDR1 is LNHDA, CDR2 SQIVND, per germline (reference sequence). Trimming removed 3 bases at V and 2 bases at J, with 5 bases between. This CDR3 reads CASSMSGNQPQHF. The CDR3 nucleotides read TGTGCCAGTAGTATGAGCGGCAATCAGCCCCAGCATTTT.

This rearrangement joins TRBV28 to TRBJ1-4; 9 bases agree with TRBD1. This CDR3 region has 15 residues. J gave up 5 bases and V 5 bases, and 6 bases lay outside the gene matches. The germline gives CDR1 MDHEN, CDR2 SYDVKM. The CDR3 spells CASSTPGTGNEKLFF. CDR3 DNA: TGTGCCAGCAGTACCCCCGGGACAGGGAATGAAAAACTGTTTTTT.

The chain links TRBV29-1 to TRBJ1-2, with D unresolved. Germline CDR1 SQVTM, CDR2 ANQGSEA. Trimming stripped 0 bases from V and 7 bases from J, with 6 bases between. The CDR3 is made up of 11 amino acids. The CDR3 reads CSVEDEGGYTF. The CDR3 DNA follows: TGCAGCGTTGAAGATGAGGGTGGCTACACCTTC.

This chain connects TRBV5-4 to TRBJ1-4; a possible D gene is TRBD1 (5 bases). CDR3 size: 14 residues. The V gene lost 4 bases and the J gene lost 6 bases, with 13 bases spanning the gap. CDR1 and CDR2 (germline): SGHNT, YYREEE (reference sequence). CDR3 sequence (DNA): TGTGCCAGCAGCCCGACAGCGGCAGATGAAAAACTGTTTTTT. It translates to CASSPTAADEKLFF. Supplemented by reference TRBV5-4 and TRBJ1-4, the full variable domain reads ETGVTQSPTHLIKTRGQQVTLRCSSQSGHNTVSWYQQALGQGPQFIFQYYREEENGRGNFPPRFSGLQFPNYSSELNVNALELDDSALYLCASSPTAADEKLFFGSGTQLSVL.

V gene TRBV2 combines with J gene TRBJ1-1; no clear D gene. This CDR3 spans 12 amino acids. CDR1 is SNHLY, CDR2 FYNNEI, per germline. Trimming cost V 6 bases and J 4 bases, with 9 bases left between them. CDR3 protein: CASSVNPTEAFF. In nucleotides, the CDR3 is TGTGCCAGCAGCGTGAACCCCACTGAAGCTTTCTTT.

This clone was counted a few times. This chain uses TRBV18 with TRBJ2-2; D is ambiguous. The CDR3 covers 14 residues. V lost 2 bases and J 5 bases, leaving 9 bases between the germline ends. Germline CDR1 and CDR2: KGHSH and LQKENI. The CDR3 DNA reads as TGTGCCAGCTCACCAACGATCCCTACCGGGGAGCTGTTTTTT. The encoded protein is CASSPTIPTGELFF.

The V gene is TRBV6-2 or TRBV6-3, the J gene TRBJ1-1; D perhaps matches TRBD1 (5 bases). The V end was cut by 2 bases, the J end by 3 bases, with 7 bases between. CDR3 size: 13 residues. Germline assignment: CDR1 MNHEY and CDR2 SVGEGT. The CDR3 DNA follows: TGTGCCAGCAGTTACGGGGGTTACACTGAAGCTTTCTTT. This gives the protein CASSYGGYTEAFF.

V usage is TRBV9 and J usage is TRBJ1-1; tentatively, D is TRBD1 (6 bases). V lost 1 base and J 0 bases, leaving 13 bases between the germline ends. The V gene's germline CDR1 is SGDLS and CDR2 YYNGEE. This CDR3 contains 16 residues. In DNA form, the CDR3 reads TGTGCCAGCAGCGTAATCCCCAGGGACATGAACACTGAAGCTTTCTTT. This sequence encodes CASSVIPRDMNTEAFF. Together with reference TRBV9 and TRBJ1-1, the CDR3 gives the full variable domain: DSGVTQTPKHLITATGQRVTLRCSPRSGDLSVYWYQQSLDQGLQFLIQYYNGEERAKGNILERFSAQQFPDLHSELNLSSLELGDSALYFCASSVIPRDMNTEAFFGQGTRLTVV.

This rearrangement joins TRBV2 to TRBJ2-1; 12 nucleotides align to TRBD1. This CDR3 has 16 amino acids. CDR1 is SNHLY and CDR2 is FYNNEI in the germline V gene. V dropped 2 bases and J dropped 9; count of bases not matched to a gene: 8. CDR3: CASSEKGQGASGEQFF. The CDR3 bases are TGTGCCAGCAGTGAAAAGGGACAGGGGGCGTCGGGTGAGCAGTTCTTC.

The V gene is TRBV5-1, the J gene TRBJ1-2, with 7 bases that match TRBD1. The CDR3 is made up of 14 amino acids. CDR1 is SGHRS and CDR2 is YFSETQ in the germline V gene. The V and J ends lost 5 bases and 8 bases, in that order; junction bases with no gene match: 12. The CDR3 sequence: CASREEIQGMGYTF. As DNA, the CDR3 is TGCGCCAGCAGGGAAGAGATACAGGGGATGGGCTACACCTTC.

The V gene is TRBV4-1, the J gene TRBJ1-5; D is uncertain. This CDR3 contains 15 residues. Germline V gene sequence: CDR1 MGHRA, CDR2 YSYEKL. V was clipped by 0 bases and J by 5 bases, with 11 bases between them. The CDR3 bases are TGCGCCAGCAGCCAAGATCTGGTGGGCTATCAGCCCCAGCATTTT. As protein: CASSQDLVGYQPQHF.

This sequence joins TRBV5-4 and TRBJ1-2; D gene ambiguous. Germline V gene data show CDR1 as SGHNT and CDR2 as YYREEE (reference sequence). CDR3 size: 16 residues. Trimming removed 6 bases from V and 0 bases from J, with 18 bases in between. CDR3 DNA sequence: TGTGCCAGCATCACTAGCGCCGGAGGACCTAACTATGGCTACACCTTC. As protein: CASITSAGGPNYGYTF.

The chain joins TRBV6-4 to TRBJ2-1; the D is unclear. The germline CDR1 and CDR2 sequences are MRHNA and SNTAGT. There are 13 residues in the CDR3. Between the trimmed V and J ends, which lost 4 bases and 5 bases, there was a span of 9 bases. The CDR3 nucleotides read TGTGCCAGCAGTGTGGGTGGAAACAATGAGCAGTTCTTC. Translating gives CASSVGGNNEQFF.

The chain couples TRBV20-1 to TRBJ2-1; D call uncertain. Germline V gene data show CDR1 as DFQATT and CDR2 as SNEGSKA (reference sequence). V shed 5 bases and J shed 6 bases, with 8 bases lying between them. This CDR3 spans 11 amino acids. CDR3 loop: CSADLFNEQFF. The CDR3 DNA follows: TGCAGTGCTGACCTATTCAATGAGCAGTTCTTC.

V is TRBV21-1 and J is TRBJ1-5. TRBV21-1 is assigned pseudogene status. The CDR3 runs to 15 residues. The CDR3, as DNA: TGTGCCAGCAGCAAAGAGAGGGGCCGCAATCAGCCCCAGCATTTT. It yields the protein CASSKERGRNQPQHF.

This clone was observed a few times. This chain uses TRBV24-1 with TRBJ1-2, with a possible D match to TRBD1 (5 bases). CDR3 size: 14 residues. The V end was cut by 1 base, the J end by 7 bases, with 12 bases between. The germline gives CDR1 KGHDR, CDR2 SFDVKD. In DNA form, the CDR3 reads TGTGCCACCAGTGATTTAGGGACTTCTCGTGGCTACACCTTC. Amino acid sequence: CATSDLGTSRGYTF.